These T cell receptor beta chains were read from a single sample in a study of blood T cell repertoires in COVID-19. Profiled with immunoSEQ multiplex PCR; TCRdb holds only in-frame clones, not every one. This table has approximately 300,000 clones, 75% to 95% appearing once. The sequenced sample consisted of peripheral blood. These TCRs come from a woman aged 25 to 45 with COVID-19, enrolled during active disease. The CDR3 runs from the conserved cysteine through the conserved F or W. Fields, in order: J gene, D gene, clone size, V gene, CDR3 protein, CDR3 DNA. D genes are given only for firm matches. Size tells how often a clone was seen (once, few, many) or the class of an expanded clone, and some rows leave it out.

TRBJ2-5,.,.,TRBV10-2,CAGGQREETQYF,TGCGCCGGGGGACAACGGGAAGAGACCCAGTACTTC
TRBJ2-4,.,.,TRBV9,CASSVEAGLGIQYF,TGTGCCAGCAGCGTAGAGGCAGGGTTGGGCATTCAGTACTTC
TRBJ2-7,TRBD1,.,TRBV5-4,CASSFGTGRNEQYF,TGTGCCAGCAGTTTTGGGACAGGGAGAAACGAGCAGTACTTC
TRBJ2-3,TRBD2,.,TRBV20-1,CSASSGNTQYF,TGCAGTGCTTCTAGCGGGAATACGCAGTATTTT
TRBJ2-7,TRBD1,.,TRBV30,CAWRHTGGEQYF,TGTGCCTGGAGGCATACAGGGGGCGAGCAGTACTTC
TRBJ2-7,.,.,TRBV3-1/TRBV3-2,CASSPGANSYEQYF,TGTGCCAGCAGCCCAGGGGCCAACTCCTACGAGCAGTACTTC
TRBJ1-4,.,.,TRBV5-5,CASSYSNEKLFF,TGTGCCAGCAGTTACAGTAATGAAAAACTGTTTTTT
TRBJ2-3,.,once,TRBV10-2,CASSESSRADTQYF,TGCGCCAGCAGTGAGTCCTCTAGAGCAGATACGCAGTATTTT
TRBJ2-1,TRBD1,.,TRBV5-6,CASSLQGANEQFF,TGTGCCAGCAGCTTACAGGGGGCGAATGAGCAGTTCTTC
TRBJ2-1,.,.,TRBV28,CASNLQGNNEQFF,TGTGCCAGCAACCTCCAGGGAAACAATGAGCAGTTCTTC
TRBJ2-1,TRBD2,.,TRBV5-1,CASSSTSGRALYQFF,TGCGCCAGCAGCTCGACTAGCGGGAGGGCCCTCTATCAGTTCTTC
TRBJ2-1,.,.,TRBV4-3,CASSHGSSVDNEQFF,TGCGCCAGCAGCCATGGTAGTTCGGTAGACAATGAGCAGTTCTTC
TRBJ2-1,TRBD2,.,TRBV19,CASSALPGLAGVYEQFF,TGTGCCAGTAGTGCGCTTCCGGGACTAGCGGGAGTCTATGAGCAGTTCTTC
TRBJ2-3,TRBD2,.,TRBV10-2,CASSPGLAGTDTQYF,TGCGCCAGCAGCCCGGGACTAGCGGGAACAGATACGCAGTATTTT
TRBJ2-6,.,.,TRBV7-2,CASSSMGLQGANVLTF,TGTGCCAGCAGCTCAATGGGGCTCCAGGGGGCCAACGTCCTGACTTTC
TRBJ2-2,TRBD2,once,TRBV5-6,CASRRGLNTGELFF,TGTGCCAGCAGGCGGGGGTTGAACACCGGGGAGCTGTTTTTT
TRBJ2-2,TRBD1,.,TRBV28,CASSPGQGGTGELFF,TGTGCCAGCAGTCCGGGACAGGGAGGCACCGGGGAGCTGTTTTTT
TRBJ1-5,.,.,TRBV6-5,CASSLLGAAGAQHF,TGTGCCAGCAGCCTTCTTGGTGCGGCGGGGGCCCAGCATTTT
TRBJ2-7,.,.,TRBV10-1,CASSERDDEQYF,TGCGCCAGCAGTGAAAGAGATGACGAGCAGTACTTC
TRBJ1-4,.,.,TRBV27,CASAGGGWGEKLFF,TGTGCCAGCGCGGGGGGAGGTTGGGGTGAAAAACTGTTTTTT
TRBJ1-5,.,once,TRBV27,CASSFRGGNQPQHF,TGTGCCAGCAGTTTTCGGGGTGGAAATCAGCCCCAGCATTTT
TRBJ2-1,TRBD2,.,TRBV24-1,CATSDLGTSGIHNEQFF,TGTGCCACCAGTGATTTAGGGACTAGCGGGATTCACAATGAGCAGTTCTTC
TRBJ2-3,.,few,TRBV5-1,CASSSLAASTDTQYF,TGCGCCAGCAGCTCATTAGCGGCTAGCACAGATACGCAGTATTTT
TRBJ2-7,.,.,TRBV5-1,CASSFAYEQYF,TGCGCCAGCAGCTTCGCCTACGAGCAGTACTTC
TRBJ2-3,.,.,TRBV7-2,CASSLKAGSDTQYF,TGTGCCAGCAGCTTAAAAGCAGGGTCAGATACGCAGTATTTT
TRBJ2-2,TRBD1,once,TRBV29-1,CSVQGQATGELFF,TGCAGCGTTCAGGGACAGGCTACCGGGGAGCTGTTTTTT
TRBJ2-1,TRBD2,.,TRBV5-1,CASTAGTSGYNEQFF,TGCGCCAGCACCGCCGGGACTAGCGGTTACAATGAGCAGTTCTTC
TRBJ1-1,.,few,TRBV7-9,CASSYGRGYEAFF,TGTGCCAGCAGCTACGGGAGAGGTTATGAAGCTTTCTTT
TRBJ1-5,.,.,TRBV18,CASSLDRLPWPNQPQHF,TGTGCCAGCTCACTCGACAGGCTCCCCTGGCCAAATCAGCCCCAGCATTTT
TRBJ2-1,TRBD2,.,TRBV6-5,CASRGLAVYNEQFF,TGTGCCAGCAGGGGACTAGCGGTCTACAATGAGCAGTTCTTC
TRBJ1-1,.,.,TRBV6-5,CASGRGKNTEAFF,TGTGCCAGCGGTAGGGGCAAGAACACTGAAGCTTTCTTT
TRBJ1-4,.,once,TRBV7-9,CASSLVQGNEKLFF,TGTGCCAGCAGCCTAGTCCAGGGAAATGAAAAACTGTTTTTT
TRBJ1-1,.,.,TRBV6-5,CASSYRLDWTAEAFF,TGTGCCAGCAGTTACCGCCTCGATTGGACAGCTGAAGCTTTCTTT
TRBJ1-2,TRBD1,.,TRBV10-3,CAIKGASPNYGYTF,TGTGCCATCAAGGGGGCTTCTCCAAACTATGGCTACACCTTC
TRBJ1-1,.,.,TRBV18,CASSLNGETEAFF,TGTGCCAGCTCTCTTAACGGGGAAACTGAAGCTTTCTTT